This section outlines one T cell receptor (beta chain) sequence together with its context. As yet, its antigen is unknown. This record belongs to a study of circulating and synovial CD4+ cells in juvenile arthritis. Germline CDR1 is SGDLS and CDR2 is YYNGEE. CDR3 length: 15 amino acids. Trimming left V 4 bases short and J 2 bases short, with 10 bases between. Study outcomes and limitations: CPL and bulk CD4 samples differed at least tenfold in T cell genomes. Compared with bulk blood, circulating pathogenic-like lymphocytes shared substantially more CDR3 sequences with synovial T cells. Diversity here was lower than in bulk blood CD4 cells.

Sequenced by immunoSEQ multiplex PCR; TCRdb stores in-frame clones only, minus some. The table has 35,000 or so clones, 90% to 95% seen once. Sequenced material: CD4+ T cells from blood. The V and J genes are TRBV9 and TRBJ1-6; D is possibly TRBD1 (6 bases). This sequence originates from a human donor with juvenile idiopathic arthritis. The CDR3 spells CASSNGDTYNSPLHF. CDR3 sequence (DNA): TGTGCCAGCAGCAACGGGGACACCTATAATTCACCCCTCCACTTT. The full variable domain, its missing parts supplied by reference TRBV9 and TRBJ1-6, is DSGVTQTPKHLITATGQRVTLRCSPRSGDLSVYWYQQSLDQGLQFLIQYYNGEERAKGNILERFSAQQFPDLHSELNLSSLELGDSALYFCASSNGDTYNSPLHFGNGTRLTVT.